A single sample gave rise to the 8 T cell receptor beta chains below, sequenced in a study of T cell clones after liver transplantation. Using immunoSEQ multiplex PCR, the repertoire was profiled, and TCRdb retains in-frame clones only, with some absent. The profile shows some 50,000 clones, around 70% of them singletons. Material: CD4+ T cells from blood, obtained at the 22-month timepoint. Every receptor here comes from a human patient who received a liver transplant. Some T cells may be supplied by the graft donor.

The chain joins TRBV7-2 to TRBJ2-3, with 10 bases fitting TRBD1. CDR1 and CDR2 from the germline V gene are SGHTA and FQGNSA. Unmatched junction bases numbered 5, after V lost 4 bases and J lost 4 bases. CDR3 length equals 15 residues. The CDR3 bases are TGTGCCAGCAGCTCCGGAGGACAGGGGGCAGATACGCAGTATTTT. It is translated as CASSSGGQGADTQYF.

V is TRBV18 and J is TRBJ1-2; TRBD1 matches at 7 bases. The V gene end was trimmed by 1 base and the J gene end by 4 bases; junction bases not matched to a gene: 6. In germline, CDR1 is KGHSH, CDR2 LQKENI. The CDR3 loop spans 15 amino acids. The CDR3 DNA follows: TGTGCCAGCTCACCACGGTCACAGGGGAGCTATGGCTACACCTTC. Its protein is CASSPRSQGSYGYTF.

This chain links TRBV5-1 with TRBJ1-1; TRBD1 might be the D (5 bases). Per the germline V gene, CDR1 is SGHRS and CDR2 is YFSETQ. The V end was cut by 0 bases, the J end by 5 bases, with 11 bases between. The CDR3 has 14 residues. Here the CDR3 DNA reads TGCGCCAGCAGCTTGGGCATGGGGGTAACTGAAGCTTTCTTT. This encodes CASSLGMGVTEAFF.

This chain uses TRBV4-1 with TRBJ2-2; D is ambiguous. The CDR3 has 15 residues. Between the trimmed V and J ends, which lost 4 bases and 4 bases, there was a span of 13 bases. Germline V gene sequence: CDR1 MGHRA, CDR2 YSYEKL. CDR3 in DNA: TGCGCCAGCAGCCCGTATAAGGACGGCACCGGGGAGCTGTTTTTT. Translated: CASSPYKDGTGELFF.

The genes are TRBV30 and TRBJ1-6; maybe TRBD1 (5 bases). Germline V gene data show CDR1 as GTSNPN and CDR2 as SVGIG (reference sequence). This CDR3 has 14 amino acids. V lost 3 bases and J lost 6, with 12 bases in between. Here the CDR3 DNA reads TGTGCCTGGAGCCCCGGGACGGTTAATTCACCCCTCCACTTT. It specifies CAWSPGTVNSPLHF. Combining the CDR3 with reference TRBV30 and TRBJ1-6 gives the whole variable domain SQTIHQWPATLVQPVGSPLSLECTVEGTSNPNLYWYRQAAGRGLQLLFYSVGIGQISSEVPQNLSASRPQDRQFILSSKKLLLSDSGFYLCAWSPGTVNSPLHFGNGTRLTVT.

The V and J genes are TRBV5-6 and TRBJ1-6, with TRBD1 identical over 9 bases. This CDR3 has 18 residues. Germline assignment: CDR1 SGHDT and CDR2 YYEEEE. The J segment lost 0 bases and the V segment lost 4 bases, leaving 8 bases of the junction unmatched. CDR3 bases: TGTGCCAGCAGCAGGACAGGGGACTTCAGCTCCTATAATTCACCCCTCCACTTT. Residues: CASSRTGDFSSYNSPLHF.

The chain uses TRBV2 and TRBJ2-7, with D possibly being TRBD2 (5 bases). The ends were cut back, 3 bases at V and 6 bases at J, with 18 bases in the middle. Germline-derived CDR1 and CDR2 are SNHLY and FYNNEI. The CDR3 length is 15 residues. The CDR3 coding sequence is TGTGCCAGCAGTGAGGATAGCGTAGCATCGGGCGAGCAGTACTTC. It is translated as CASSEDSVASGEQYF.

On this clone: The sample contains more than one DNA sequence encoding this CDR3. The rearrangement joins TRBV27 to TRBJ1-5; D perhaps matches TRBD1 (5 bases). V was clipped by 6 bases and J by 0 bases, with 12 bases between them. This CDR3 region has 15 residues. Germline V CDR1 and CDR2: MNHEY, SMNVEV (reference sequence). CDR3 DNA: TGTGCCAGCAGGGAAGGACAAATTAGCAATCAGCCCCAGCATTTT. Translation: CASREGQISNQPQHF.